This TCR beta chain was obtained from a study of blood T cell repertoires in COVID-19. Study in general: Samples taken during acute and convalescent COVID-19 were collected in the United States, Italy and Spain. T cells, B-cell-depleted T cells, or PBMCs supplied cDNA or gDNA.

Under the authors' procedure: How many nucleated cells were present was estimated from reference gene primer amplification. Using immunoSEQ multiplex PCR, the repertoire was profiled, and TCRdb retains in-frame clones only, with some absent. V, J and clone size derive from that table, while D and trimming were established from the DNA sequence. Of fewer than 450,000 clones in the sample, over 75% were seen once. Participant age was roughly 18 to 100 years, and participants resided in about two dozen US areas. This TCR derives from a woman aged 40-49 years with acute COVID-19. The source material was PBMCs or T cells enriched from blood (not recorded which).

CDR3 region: CASSTSRDRGYGYTF. The CDR3 nucleotides read TGTGCCAGTAGTACGTCCCGGGACAGGGGCTATGGCTACACCTTC. The V gene is TRBV19, the J gene TRBJ1-2; TRBD1 agrees at 10 bases. The J segment lost 4 bases and the V segment lost 4 bases, leaving 6 bases of the junction unmatched. The CDR3 contains 15 residues. Per germline, CDR1 LNHDA and CDR2 SQIVND (reference sequence).